These 9 T cell receptor beta chains were all obtained from the same sample, sequenced in a study of identical twins (dated by TCRdb to 2016 to 2017). The library relied on 5' RACE. Sequencing was carried out with an Illumina HiSeq 2000. The public sequencing data were trimmed at Q25 with fastp and processed into clonotypes with MiXCR by TCRdb, which kept only in-frame beta chains. Here each entry gathers all rows of one CDR3 protein and keeps the most common genes and DNA. The sample records some 500,000 distinct CDR3 sequences, approximately 22% of which are singletons. About 0.99% of the sample comes from the top ten. These data also featured in a second study, about T cells expressing NK-cell markers.

Material: CD4+ T cells sorted from blood. The receptors come from a woman aged 18 to 35 in good health.

The CDR3 DNA sequence: TGTGCCAGCAGCATGCGGGGAAACGACGAGCAGTACTTC. Amino acids: CASSMRGNDEQYF. The chain recombines TRBV5-6 with TRBJ2-7, with D perhaps TRBD2 (6 bases). The CDR3 has 13 residues. The germline gives CDR1 SGHDT, CDR2 YYEEEE. V shed 4 bases and J shed 5 bases, with 13 bases lying between them.

The chain links TRBV6-6 to TRBJ1-6, with unresolved D. Trimming cost V 4 bases and J 5 bases, with 6 bases left between them. Germline values: CDR1 MNHNY, CDR2 SVGAGI (reference sequence). This CDR3 comprises 13 residues. In DNA, the CDR3 is TGTGCCAGCAGTTTATTAAATAATTCACCCCTCCACTTT. Protein sequence: CASSLLNNSPLHF.

This clonotype came up a few times. The chain has TRBV7-2 and TRBJ1-2; TRBD1 might be the D (6 bases). The V gene's germline CDR1 is SGHTA and CDR2 FQGNSA. Trimming stripped 4 bases from V and 0 bases from J, with 12 bases between. The CDR3 totals 15 residues. CDR3 nucleotide sequence: TGTGCCAGCAGCTACAGGGTCGGTGCTAACTATGGCTACACCTTC. This gives the protein CASSYRVGANYGYTF.

This clonotype was found a few times. V and J are TRBV12-3 or TRBV12-4 and TRBJ1-1, with 9 bases identical to TRBD1. The J segment lost 5 bases and the V segment lost 7 bases, leaving 8 bases of the junction unmatched. This CDR3 is built from 14 residues. The DNA for the CDR3 is TGTGCCAGCACGAAACAGGGGGCGTCGACTGAAGCTTTCTTT. Its protein product is CASTKQGASTEAFF.

This chain links TRBV24-1 with TRBJ2-1, with 8 bases that match TRBD1. Trimming took 4 bases from V and 9 from J; bases not matched to a gene: 13. CDR3 length: 16 residues. Germline V gene lookup returns CDR1 KGHDR and CDR2 SFDVKD. CDR3: CATSETGTGRFGEQFF. In DNA, the CDR3 is TGTGCCACCAGTGAAACCGGGACAGGACGCTTCGGTGAGCAGTTCTTC.

This clonotype showed up just a few times. The chain is built from TRBV19 and TRBJ1-1; no reliable D call. Per the germline V gene, CDR1 is LNHDA and CDR2 is SQIVND (reference sequence). The germline V and J ends were trimmed by 5 bases and 7 bases, with 17 bases remaining between them. The CDR3 consists of 14 residues. CDR3 in amino acids: CASSVGQTSGEAFF. CDR3 nucleotides: TGTGCCAGTAGTGTGGGCCAGACATCGGGTGAAGCTTTCTTT.

This clonotype was seen a handful of times. The chain joins TRBV20-1 to TRBJ2-3; tentatively, D is TRBD1 or TRBD2 (6 bases each). Germline assignment: CDR1 DFQATT and CDR2 SNEGSKA (reference sequence). This CDR3 is built from 16 residues. Between the trimmed V and J ends, which lost 1 base and 0 bases, there was a span of 14 bases. The CDR3 DNA reads TGCAGTGCTAGAGCTAAAACGGGGGCTAGCACAGATACGCAGTATTTT. It is translated as CSARAKTGASTDTQYF.

In this sample, this clonotype turned up many times. The chain joins TRBV6-1 to TRBJ1-2; a weak D match, TRBD1 (5 bases). The CDR3 covers 13 residues. V was cut by 2 bases and J by 1 base, with 5 bases left in between. The germline CDR1 and CDR2 sequences are MNHNS and SASEGT. The CDR3 nucleotides are TGTGCCAGCAGTGAACAGGGTAACTATGGCTACACCTTC. Protein product: CASSEQGNYGYTF.

The chain is built from TRBV29-1 and TRBJ2-7; possible D gene TRBD1, 6 bases. Germline CDR1 is SQVTM and CDR2 is ANQGSEA. V was trimmed by 4 bases and J by 6 bases, leaving 16 bases between them. The CDR3 length is 13 residues. CDR3 coding DNA: TGCAGCGTTGGGGGGACAAAGTCAGGCGAGCAGTACTTC. This translates into CSVGGTKSGEQYF.